The sequence of this TCR beta chain was determined in a study of blood T cell repertoires in COVID-19. Study-level information: The analysed material was cDNA or gDNA that came from T cells, B-cell-depleted T cells, or PBMCs.

The V gene's germline CDR1 is MGHRA and CDR2 YSYEKL. The CDR3 extends over 17 amino acids. V lost 1 base, J lost 0 bases, and 12 bases lay in between. This clone was detected once. Recruits, aged roughly 18 to 90 years, lived in 25 or so US areas. Repertoires were generated with immunoSEQ multiplex PCR, while TCRdb's copy carries only in-frame clones and drops some. The sample contains under 300,000 clones, around nine tenths of which appear only once. The chain recombines TRBV4-1 with TRBJ1-4; D gene unclear. This sequence was found in a woman under 30 who had recovered from COVID-19. Sequencing input: PBMCs or T cells enriched from blood (not recorded which). The CDR3 DNA follows: TGCGCCAGCAGCCAAGTCTACCTACGCTCAACTAATGAAAAACTGTTTTTT. This translates into CASSQVYLRSTNEKLFF.